The entry below describes one T cell receptor (beta chain). Profiled with immunoSEQ multiplex PCR; TCRdb holds only in-frame clones, not every one. The repertoire has 98,000 or so clones, approximately 96% of them found once; the top ten carry 0.65% to 0.7%. The donors were members of the validation cohort comprising 120 subjects, separate from the roughly 690-subject first cohort. CDR1 and CDR2 (germline): SNHLY, FYNNEI. Trimming removed 5 bases from V and 3 bases from J, with 14 bases in between. The CDR3 length is 15 residues. The data derive from a study of cytomegalovirus exposure and HLA in healthy donors. Looking at the study overall: The roughly 120 validation repertoires used the same platform as the 600 to 750 first-cohort repertoires (as reported by a later analysis).

V gene TRBV2 combines with J gene TRBJ1-5; perhaps TRBD1 as D (5 bases). This sequence was found in a young woman in good health and CMV-seronegative. The sequencing input was PBMCs. The CDR3 region has the DNA TGTGCCAGCAGTAACAACGGACAACCCAATCAGCCCCAGCATTTT. Its protein is CASSNNGQPNQPQHF.